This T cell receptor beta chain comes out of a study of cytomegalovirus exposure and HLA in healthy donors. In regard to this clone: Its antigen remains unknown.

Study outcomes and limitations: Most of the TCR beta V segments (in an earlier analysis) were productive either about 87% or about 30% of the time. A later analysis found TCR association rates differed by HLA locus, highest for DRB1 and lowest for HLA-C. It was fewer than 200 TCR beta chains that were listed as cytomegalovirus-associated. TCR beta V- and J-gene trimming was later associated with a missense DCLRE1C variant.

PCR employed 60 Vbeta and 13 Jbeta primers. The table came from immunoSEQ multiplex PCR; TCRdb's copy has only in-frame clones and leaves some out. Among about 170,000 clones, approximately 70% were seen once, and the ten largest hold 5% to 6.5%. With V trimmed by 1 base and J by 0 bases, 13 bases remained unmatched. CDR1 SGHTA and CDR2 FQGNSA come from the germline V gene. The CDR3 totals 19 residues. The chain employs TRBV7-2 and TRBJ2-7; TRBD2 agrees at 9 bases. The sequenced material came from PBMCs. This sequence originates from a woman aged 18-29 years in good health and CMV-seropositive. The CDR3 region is CASSLGAVSGGPSSYEQYF. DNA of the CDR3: TGTGCCAGCAGCTTAGGAGCCGTTAGCGGGGGCCCCAGCTCCTACGAGCAGTACTTC.